The T cell receptor (beta chain) under discussion was sequenced for a study of T cell repertoires in cytomegalovirus infection. Germline assignment: CDR1 SGHNT and CDR2 YYREEE (reference sequence). The length of the CDR3 is 13 residues. The germline V and J ends were trimmed by 2 bases and 3 bases, with 8 bases remaining between them. This clonotype was counted ten times or more. TCRdb called the reads again in MiXCR, with one record for every CDR3 protein. The table records about 230,000 distinct CDR3 sequences, approximately 22% of them present only once. The clonotype originates from a human donor in good health (CMV status not recorded). Some clones in this sample may be carry-over from other donors' samples. The sequencing sample was made of CD8+ T cells from PBMCs. The V call is TRBV5-4, the J call TRBJ1-2, with D perhaps matching TRBD1 (5 bases). The DNA for the CDR3 is TGTGCCAGCAGCTTTCAAGGGGACTATGGCTACACCTTC. It yields the protein CASSFQGDYGYTF. Using reference TRBV5-4 and TRBJ1-2 for the parts outside the CDR3, the full variable domain is ETGVTQSPTHLIKTRGQQVTLRCSSQSGHNTVSWYQQALGQGPQFIFQYYREEENGRGNFPPRFSGLQFPNYSSELNVNALELDDSALYLCASSFQGDYGYTFGSGTRLTVV.